The sample holds a few counts of the clone carrying this TCR beta chain. Its antigen is undetermined. This CDR3 is built from 16 residues. V gave up 0 bases and J gave up 4 bases; unmatched junction bases: 6. CDR1 and CDR2 (germline): MGHRA, YSYEKL. TCRdb's copy holds only in-frame clones and misses some; the assay was immunoSEQ multiplex PCR. Among some 120,000 clones, roughly nine tenths were seen once, and the ten largest hold around 3.4%. The data derive from a study of cytomegalovirus exposure and HLA in healthy donors. Overall study results and limits: Cytomegalovirus status was reportedly diagnosed by the classifier with high specificity and sensitivity.

This rearrangement joins TRBV4-1 to TRBJ1-5; 7 nucleotides line up with TRBD1. Material: PBMCs. The clonotype comes from a man under 40 in good health and CMV-seronegative. CDR3 loop: CASSQDNRGWNQPQHF. The CDR3 region has the DNA TGCGCCAGCAGCCAAGACAACAGGGGATGGAATCAGCCCCAGCATTTT.